One and the same sample provided the 13 T cell receptor beta chains below, sequenced in a study of glioma-infiltrating T cells after dendritic cell vaccination. Time point described: after dendritic cell vaccination, including at tumor progression/relapse. TCRdb's copy holds only in-frame clones and misses some; the assay was immunoSEQ multiplex PCR. The repertoire holds some 46,000 clones, with approximately 89% as singletons. Material: blood, obtained after dendritic cell vaccination. The source of these receptors is a human donor with glioblastoma.

This clone was seen a single time. The gene calls are TRBV29-1 and TRBJ2-1; 12 bases align to TRBD2. The CDR3 length is 15 residues. The V gene end was trimmed by 7 bases and the J gene end by 1 base; junction bases not matched to a gene: 5. The germline gives CDR1 SQVTM, CDR2 ANQGSEA. The chain's CDR3 is CSASTSGGSYNEQFF. CDR3 coding DNA: TGCAGCGCCTCCACTAGCGGGGGGTCCTACAATGAGCAGTTCTTC.

This clone appeared once. V and J are TRBV28 and TRBJ1-1; 8 nucleotides align to TRBD1. The germline CDR1 and CDR2 sequences are MDHEN and SYDVKM. The J segment lost 9 bases and the V segment lost 2 bases, leaving 5 bases of the junction unmatched. The CDR3 has 13 residues. CDR3 sequence: CASSLPWTGQAFF. As DNA, the CDR3 is TGTGCCAGCAGTTTACCCTGGACAGGGCAAGCTTTCTTT.

This chain uses TRBV9 with TRBJ2-5; 8 nucleotides match TRBD1. V was clipped by 6 bases and J by 4 bases; unmatched bases: 5. The CDR3 is made up of 13 amino acids. From germline, CDR1 is SGDLS and CDR2 YYNGEE. CDR3 sequence reads: CASNGQGGETQYF. In DNA form, the CDR3 reads TGTGCCAGCAACGGACAGGGCGGAGAGACCCAGTACTTC.

The chain's CDR3 is CASSVTGTSGRGGVTDTQYF. The CDR3 DNA reads as TGTGCCAGCAGCGTAACCGGGACTAGCGGGAGGGGGGGGGTCACAGATACGCAGTATTTT. The chain links TRBV9 to TRBJ2-3, with 16 bases matching TRBD2. Trimming at V came to 1 base and at J to 2 bases, leaving 10 bases not matched to a gene. This CDR3 has 20 residues. Germline V gives CDR1 SGDLS, CDR2 YYNGEE. Looking up the rest from reference TRBV9 and TRBJ2-3 gives the full variable domain: DSGVTQTPKHLITATGQRVTLRCSPRSGDLSVYWYQQSLDQGLQFLIQYYNGEERAKGNILERFSAQQFPDLHSELNLSSLELGDSALYFCASSVTGTSGRGGVTDTQYFGPGTRLTVL.

The J gene is TRBJ1-5, the V gene TRBV27, with 7 bases matching TRBD1. Germline V CDR1 and CDR2: MNHEY, SMNVEV (reference sequence). This CDR3 contains 19 residues. The V and J ends lost 5 bases and 0 bases, in that order; junction bases with no gene match: 16. CDR3 region: CASSPRGGQLRFSNQPQHF. The CDR3 region has the DNA TGTGCCAGCAGTCCCCGGGGGGGACAGCTTAGGTTTAGCAATCAGCCCCAGCATTTT.

The V and J genes are TRBV28 and TRBJ2-7; 7 nucleotides align to TRBD2. The germline V gene encodes CDR1 MDHEN and CDR2 SYDVKM. The CDR3 runs to 14 residues. The J segment lost 0 bases and the V segment lost 5 bases, leaving 4 bases of the junction unmatched. The chain's CDR3 is CASSRGGSSYEQYF. In DNA form, the CDR3 reads TGTGCCAGCAGTCGAGGCGGGAGCTCCTACGAGCAGTACTTC.

The V gene is TRBV28, the J gene TRBJ2-7; tentative D call: TRBD1 (5 bases). CDR1 MDHEN and CDR2 SYDVKM come from the germline V gene. Trimming left V 6 bases short and J 1 base short, with 16 bases between. This CDR3 is built from 15 residues. CDR3 bases: TGTGCCAGCAGCTCAGGGTCCCGAAGATCCTACGAGCAGTACTTC. It yields the protein CASSSGSRRSYEQYF.

J is TRBJ2-7 and V is TRBV5-4; weak D call: TRBD1 (5 bases). The CDR3 covers 13 residues. CDR1 and CDR2 from the germline V gene are SGHNT and YYREEE (reference sequence). V lost 9 bases and J 6 bases, leaving 19 bases between the germline ends. CDR3 bases: TGTGCCACCCTAATGGCGCAGGGTGGCGAGCAGTACTTC. Its protein is CATLMAQGGEQYF.

The V and J genes are TRBV6-5 and TRBJ2-5, with D maybe TRBD1 (5 bases). The CDR3 covers 13 residues. Trimming took off 6 bases at V and 3 bases at J, with 11 bases between the two ends. Germline V CDR1 and CDR2: MNHEY, SVGAGI. This CDR3 reads CASSLTVKETQYF. CDR3 coding DNA: TGTGCCAGCAGCTTGACAGTGAAAGAGACCCAGTACTTC.

V and J are TRBV7-6 and TRBJ2-6, with 11 bases matching TRBD1. The V gene's germline CDR1 is SGHVS and CDR2 FNYEAQ. This CDR3 contains 17 residues. Unmatched junction bases numbered 3, after V lost 1 base and J lost 4 bases. DNA of the CDR3: TGTGCCAGCAGCTTAGGGACAGGGGGCGCGGGGGCCAACGTCCTGACTTTC. Translating it yields CASSLGTGGAGANVLTF.

The rearrangement uses TRBV5-3 and TRBJ1-1, with TRBD1 identical over 7 bases. TRBV5-3 has ORF status, its function being uncertain. CDR3 length: 14 amino acids. The trim removed 5 bases at V and 1 base at J, leaving 5 bases unmatched. The CDR3: CARRPYRGNTEAFF. CDR3 coding DNA: TGTGCCAGAAGGCCCTACAGGGGGAACACTGAAGCTTTCTTT.

This clone appeared a single time. This CDR3 is CASSGQGALSLYGYTF. In nucleotides, the CDR3 is TGTGCCAGTAGTGGACAGGGGGCCCTCTCTCTATATGGCTACACCTTC. This chain uses TRBV19 with TRBJ1-2; TRBD1 agrees at 11 bases. Germline assignment: CDR1 LNHDA and CDR2 SQIVND (reference sequence). J lost 5 bases, V lost 5 bases, and 10 bases had no gene match. The CDR3 spans 16 residues.

The gene calls are TRBV5-1 and TRBJ2-1; possible D gene TRBD1, 5 bases. The V end was cut by 6 bases, the J end by 5 bases, with 18 bases between. The CDR3 extends over 15 amino acids. The V gene's germline CDR1 is SGHRS and CDR2 YFSETQ. CDR3 DNA: TGCGCCAGCAATTCAGGGCGGCTACGCAACAATGAGCAGTTCTTC. It codes for CASNSGRLRNNEQFF.